What follows are 17 T cell receptor beta chains derived from one specimen sequenced in a study of CD8 T cells in ankylosing spondylitis. In TCRdb, the 5' RACE reads were re-called with MiXCR into one record per CDR3 protein. The sample consists of under 250,000 distinct CDR3 sequences, 32% of them appearing once. Sequencing was carried out using blood, either unsorted or a sorted T cell fraction (not recorded which). Every receptor here comes from a male donor with ankylosing spondylitis or in good health (not recorded which).

The V call is TRBV6-5, the J call TRBJ2-5; 11 bases are shared with TRBD1. The CDR3 spans 17 residues. Germline trimming cut 3 bases from V and 4 bases from J; bases unmatched to any gene: 10. Per the germline V gene, CDR1 is MNHEY and CDR2 is SVGAGI. The DNA for the CDR3 is TGTGCCAGCAGTTATCCTCGGACAGGGGGCGCGGGAGAGACCCAGTACTTC. This encodes CASSYPRTGGAGETQYF.

The V call is TRBV5-1, the J call TRBJ1-6; D is possibly TRBD1 (5 bases). With 4 bases removed from V and 7 bases from J, the gap between germline ends came to 15 bases. This CDR3 has 15 residues. Germline V gene lookup returns CDR1 SGHRS and CDR2 YFSETQ. Here the CDR3 DNA reads TGCGCCAGCAGCCCCGGGACGGAGAGGAATTCACCCCTCCACTTT. It encodes CASSPGTERNSPLHF.

This clonotype was observed a few times. This rearrangement joins TRBV11-2 to TRBJ2-7, with D tentatively TRBD2 (5 bases). V was shortened by 5 bases and J by 4 bases, with 15 bases between the two germline ends. This CDR3 has 14 residues. The germline gives CDR1 SGHAT, CDR2 FQNNGV. CDR3 bases: TGTGCCAGCAGCGCGCGATTCGGGGAATACGAGCAGTACTTC. Translating it yields CASSARFGEYEQYF.

This clonotype showed up just a few times. The chain employs TRBV12-3 or TRBV12-4 and TRBJ1-2; the D is unclear. CDR3 length: 14 amino acids. The ends were cut back, 3 bases at V and 2 bases at J, with 10 bases in the middle. As DNA, the CDR3 is TGTGCCAGCAGTTTGAGTGGGCGGAACTATGGCTACACCTTC. Protein: CASSLSGRNYGYTF.

The CDR3 coding sequence is TGTGCCAGCAGTGCCAATTCTCTACAAGAGACCCAGTACTTC. It yields the protein CASSANSLQETQYF. J is TRBJ2-5 and V is TRBV25-1, with D unclear. This CDR3 region has 14 residues. V was trimmed by 4 bases and J by 2 bases, leaving 11 bases between them. CDR1 MGHDK and CDR2 SYGVNS come from the germline V gene.

This clonotype was observed many times. This chain connects TRBV6-5 to TRBJ1-5; D not resolved. Trimming took off 0 bases at V and 4 bases at J, with 7 bases between the two ends. CDR1 and CDR2 from the germline V gene are MNHEY and SVGAGI. The CDR3 has 14 residues. The CDR3 nucleotides are TGTGCCAGCAGTTACTCGGAAGCTAATCAGCCCCAGCATTTT. Encoded protein: CASSYSEANQPQHF.

The V and J genes are TRBV3-1 and TRBJ2-1, with D perhaps assigned TRBD1 or TRBD2 (6 bases each). V lost 0 bases, J lost 4 bases, and 19 bases lay in between. The CDR3 is 18 amino acids. The germline V gene encodes CDR1 LGHDT and CDR2 YNNKEL (reference sequence). CDR3: CASSQDGGGRRWYNEQFF. CDR3 bases: TGTGCCAGCAGCCAAGATGGAGGGGGGCGTCGGTGGTACAATGAGCAGTTCTTC.

This clonotype was found a few times. DNA of the CDR3: TGCAGTGCTAGAATGGGCTGGGTCACAGATACGCAGTATTTT. This sequence encodes CSARMGWVTDTQYF. J is TRBJ2-3 and V is TRBV20-1; no clear D. Germline-derived CDR1 and CDR2 are DFQATT and SNEGSKA (reference sequence). V was shortened by 2 bases and J by 2 bases, with 11 bases between the two germline ends. This CDR3 has 14 residues.

The table lists this clonotype with a few counts. The chain employs TRBV10-3 and TRBJ2-4, with 8 bases fitting TRBD2. In germline, CDR1 is ENHRY, CDR2 SYGVKD. The CDR3 is made up of 12 amino acids. CDR3 region: CASSGSKNIQYF. The DNA of the CDR3 is TGTGCTTCCAGCGGGAGCAAAAACATTCAGTACTTC.

This chain uses TRBV7-2 with TRBJ2-2, with D possibly being TRBD2 (5 bases). Germline lookup yields CDR1 SGHTA and CDR2 FQGNSA. The CDR3 has 14 amino acids. Trimming removed 1 base from V and 8 bases from J, with 11 bases in between. This CDR3 is CASSLVSRTGELFF. The CDR3 DNA reads as TGTGCCAGCAGCTTAGTCAGCCGGACTGGGGAGCTGTTTTTT.

V and J are TRBV7-2 and TRBJ2-7, with 8 bases fitting TRBD1. The CDR3 is 15 residues long. Per the germline V gene, CDR1 is SGHTA and CDR2 is FQGNSA. With 4 bases clipped from V and 4 bases from J, the junction kept 9 bases outside the gene matches. The CDR3 loop is CASSSRDRYPYEQYF. Written as DNA, the CDR3 is TGTGCCAGCAGCTCACGGGACAGGTATCCGTACGAGCAGTACTTC. The full variable domain, completed using reference TRBV7-2 and TRBJ2-7, is GAGVSQSPSNKVTEKGKDVELRCDPISGHTALYWYRQSLGQGLEFLIYFQGNSAPDKSGLPSDRFSAERTGGSVSTLTIQRTQQEDSAVYLCASSSRDRYPYEQYFGPGTRLTVT.

V is TRBV20-1 and J is TRBJ1-2; 10 bases match TRBD1. Germline V gene lookup returns CDR1 DFQATT and CDR2 SNEGSKA (reference sequence). This CDR3 comprises 15 residues. The V and J ends lost 0 bases and 4 bases, in that order; junction bases with no gene match: 5. In DNA, the CDR3 is TGCAGTGCTAGAGACCGGACAGGGGGGGTCTATGGCTACACCTTC. Translation: CSARDRTGGVYGYTF.

This chain links TRBV20-1 with TRBJ1-1; no definite D call. Looked up from germline, CDR1 is DFQATT and CDR2 is SNEGSKA (reference sequence). CDR3 size: 12 residues. Trimming took 6 bases from V and 3 from J, leaving 11 bases between them. CDR3 nucleotide sequence: TGCAGTGCCCTAAACACGGACACTGAAGCTTTCTTT. It translates to CSALNTDTEAFF.

The chain employs TRBV12-3 or TRBV12-4 and TRBJ2-2, with 8 positions matching TRBD1. J lost 3 bases, V lost 6 bases, and 3 bases had no gene match. CDR3 length equals 14 residues. CDR3 sequence reads: CASRLDRDTGELFF. DNA of the CDR3: TGTGCCAGCAGACTGGACAGGGACACCGGGGAGCTGTTTTTT.

The chain employs TRBV7-9 and TRBJ1-4; D remains unclear. Looked up from germline, CDR1 is SEHNR and CDR2 is FQNEAQ (reference sequence). The ends were cut back, 4 bases at V and 0 bases at J, with 9 bases in the middle. The CDR3 has 15 residues. CDR3 coding DNA: TGTGCCAGCAGCTCCGGACCGACAACTAATGAAAAACTGTTTTTT. Protein sequence: CASSSGPTTNEKLFF.

This clonotype was seen a handful of times. The chain is built from TRBV4-1 and TRBJ1-2; D call uncertain. Trimming took 4 bases from V and 6 from J, leaving 15 bases between them. This CDR3 comprises 14 residues. Per the germline V gene, CDR1 is MGHRA and CDR2 is YSYEKL. The CDR3 reads CASSRELWLDGYTF. CDR3 nucleotide sequence: TGCGCCAGCAGCCGTGAGCTCTGGTTGGATGGCTACACCTTC.

This clonotype was seen many times. The chain is built from TRBV20-1 and TRBJ2-1, with 10 nucleotides matching TRBD2. This CDR3 has 14 residues. V dropped 0 bases and J dropped 14; count of bases not matched to a gene: 10. Germline CDR1 and CDR2: DFQATT and SNEGSKA (reference sequence). The CDR3 region has the DNA TGCAGTGCTAGAGACCTAAAAGCGGGGGGGCCGAAGTTCTTC. The encoded protein is CSARDLKAGGPKFF.